This entry lists 18 T cell receptor beta chains sequenced from one sample in a study of graft-versus-host responses after intestinal transplantation. Graft material was processed, releasing intraepithelial and lamina propria lymphocytes. Sequencing used immunoSEQ multiplex PCR; TCRdb keeps in-frame clones, though not all of them. The sample shows more than 50,000 clones, 75% to 90% of them seen only once. The source material was ileum tissue, sampled roughly 54 weeks after transplant. These receptors were taken from a human patient who received an intestinal transplant, so some T cells may come from the graft donor.

The V gene is TRBV4-2, the J gene TRBJ2-1; TRBD2 agrees at 11 bases. CDR1 is LGHNA and CDR2 is YNFKEQ in the germline V gene. With V trimmed by 3 bases and J by 4 bases, 5 bases remained unmatched. This CDR3 spans 16 amino acids. DNA for the CDR3: TGTGCCAGCAGCCAGGAAACTAGCGGGGGATACAATGAGCAGTTCTTC. As protein: CASSQETSGGYNEQFF.

Only one count was recorded for this clone. This rearrangement joins TRBV29-1 to TRBJ2-1; TRBD2 agrees at 12 bases. The CDR3 contains 13 residues. Germline CDR1 reads SQVTM; CDR2 reads ANQGSEA. J lost 7 bases, V lost 4 bases, and 2 bases had no gene match. CDR3 loop: CSVVLAGGNEQFF. The CDR3 DNA sequence: TGCAGCGTTGTACTAGCGGGAGGAAATGAGCAGTTCTTC.

This clone was recorded once. The chain couples TRBV11-3 to TRBJ2-5; the D gene is possibly TRBD1 (5 bases). This CDR3 comprises 15 residues. Germline loops: CDR1 SGHNT, CDR2 YENEEA. V was cut by 5 bases and J by 5 bases, with 18 bases left in between. The CDR3 nucleotides read TGTGCCAGCAGCGCTGGGCAGGGTGAAGGGGAGACCCAGTACTTC. It translates to CASSAGQGEGETQYF. The full variable domain, in which reference TRBV11-3 and TRBJ2-5 provide the parts outside the CDR3, is EAGVVQSPRYKIIEKKQPVAFWCNPISGHNTLYWYLQNLGQGPELLIRYENEEAVDDSQLPKDRFSAERLKGVDSTLKIQPAELGDSAVYLCASSAGQGEGETQYFGPGTRLLVL.

The V call is TRBV9, the J call TRBJ2-1, with D perhaps assigned TRBD1 or TRBD2 (6 bases each). The CDR3 is made up of 15 amino acids. Trimming removed 6 bases at V and 0 bases at J, with 13 bases between. Germline lookup yields CDR1 SGDLS and CDR2 YYNGEE. The CDR3, as DNA: TGTGCCAGCAAAGGGGGGCAGAGCTCCTACAATGAGCAGTTCTTC. This codes for CASKGGQSSYNEQFF.

The chain joins TRBV25-1 to TRBJ1-5, with TRBD1 matching 7 bases. CDR1 and CDR2 from the germline V gene are MGHDK and SYGVNS. This CDR3 has 15 amino acids. The V gene end was trimmed by 6 bases and the J gene end by 6 bases; junction bases not matched to a gene: 11. The CDR3 coding sequence is TGTGCCAGCAGACGCCGGACAGGTAGACGTCAGCCCCAGCATTTT. Amino acid sequence: CASRRRTGRRQPQHF.

The J gene is TRBJ2-1, the V gene TRBV6-5, with TRBD2 identical over 10 bases. This CDR3 has 16 amino acids. V lost 6 bases to trimming and J lost 8 bases; unmatched junction nucleotides: 13. The germline gives CDR1 MNHEY, CDR2 SVGAGI. The CDR3 DNA reads as TGTGCCAGCAGGTACAAGCGGGAGGGCCATTCGGATGAGCAGTTCTTC. Residues: CASRYKREGHSDEQFF.

V is TRBV18 and J is TRBJ2-1; 10 bases fit TRBD2. The junction had 2 bases not matched to a gene; V was cut back by 3 bases and J by 9 bases. The CDR3 length is 13 residues. Germline CDR1 KGHSH, CDR2 LQKENI. CDR3 nucleotides: TGTGCCAGCTCACCCCGACTAGCGGGTGAGCAGTTCTTC. Protein: CASSPRLAGEQFF.

This clone was recorded once. The chain carries TRBV7-2 and TRBJ2-5, with 11 bases aligning to TRBD2. Germline V gene sequence: CDR1 SGHTA, CDR2 FQGNSA. This CDR3 has 16 residues. V lost 5 bases to trimming and J lost 3 bases; unmatched junction nucleotides: 8. CDR3 DNA sequence: TGTGCCAGCAGCCCGAATAGCGGGGGGGCAAAAGAGACCCAGTACTTC. This encodes CASSPNSGGAKETQYF. The whole variable domain, filled in from reference TRBV7-2 and TRBJ2-5, reads GAGVSQSPSNKVTEKGKDVELRCDPISGHTALYWYRQSLGQGLEFLIYFQGNSAPDKSGLPSDRFSAERTGGSVSTLTIQRTQQEDSAVYLCASSPNSGGAKETQYFGPGTRLLVL.

The rearrangement uses TRBV11-3 and TRBJ1-5, with no clear D. This CDR3 is 16 amino acids long. Trimming left V 2 bases short and J 6 bases short, with 17 bases between. Germline V gives CDR1 SGHNT, CDR2 YENEEA. CDR3 in amino acids: CASSLCPGQDCQPQHF. The CDR3 bases are TGTGCCAGCAGCTTATGCCCAGGCCAGGATTGTCAGCCCCAGCATTTT.

The chain combines TRBV5-1 with TRBJ2-1; D remains unclear. V shed 2 bases and J shed 10 bases, with 16 bases lying between them. CDR1 is SGHRS and CDR2 is YFSETQ in the germline V gene. This CDR3 spans 14 amino acids. This CDR3 reads CASSFLLASLEQFF. CDR3 DNA sequence: TGCGCCAGCAGCTTTTTGCTCGCATCATTAGAGCAGTTCTTC.

CDR3 in DNA: TGTGCCAGCAGCTTCGGTGGCCCCCAAGAGACCCAGTACTTC. It encodes CASSFGGPQETQYF. This chain uses TRBV4-2 with TRBJ2-5; D is ambiguous. CDR1 is LGHNA, CDR2 YNFKEQ, per germline. V shed 5 bases and J shed 1 base, with 11 bases lying between them. The CDR3 runs to 14 residues.

The count of this clone is one. The chain uses TRBV5-1 and TRBJ2-5; 9 bases match TRBD2. The CDR3 is 15 residues long. Trimming removed 4 bases from V and 3 bases from J; junction bases left unmatched: 7. Germline CDR1 reads SGHRS; CDR2 reads YFSETQ. CDR3 DNA: TGCGCCAGCAGCCGCGGGAGGGCCGGGAAAGAGACCCAGTACTTC. Encoded protein: CASSRGRAGKETQYF. The entire variable domain, with the rest obtained from reference TRBV5-1 and TRBJ2-5, is as follows: KAGVTQTPRYLIKTRGQQVTLSCSPISGHRSVSWYQQTPGQGLQFLFEYFSETQRNKGNFPGRFSGRQFSNSRSEMNVSTLELGDSALYLCASSRGRAGKETQYFGPGTRLLVL.

This clone was recorded once. V is TRBV15 and J is TRBJ2-7, with TRBD1 matching 7 bases. CDR3 length equals 14 residues. Germline-derived CDR1 and CDR2 are LNHNV and YYDKDF (reference sequence). With V trimmed by 7 bases and J by 1 base, 7 bases remained unmatched. The CDR3 spells CATKPEQGSYEQYF. In nucleotides, the CDR3 is TGTGCCACCAAACCTGAACAGGGGTCCTACGAGCAGTACTTC.

The V call is TRBV5-1, the J call TRBJ1-2; a weak D match, TRBD1 (6 bases). The length of the CDR3 is 16 residues. Germline CDR1 SGHRS, CDR2 YFSETQ. V gave up 5 bases and J gave up 0 bases, with 17 bases separating them. In DNA, the CDR3 is TGCGCCAGCAGTTCCTCGGGGGCTCGAGCTAACTATGGCTACACCTTC. The encoded protein is CASSSSGARANYGYTF.

The V gene is TRBV25-1, the J gene TRBJ2-5, with D unresolved. V was cut by 3 bases and J by 1 base, with 9 bases left in between. Germline loops: CDR1 MGHDK, CDR2 SYGVNS. The CDR3 is 14 amino acids. The CDR3 region has the DNA TGTGCCAGCAGTGACCACGACGGCCAAGAGACCCAGTACTTC. This encodes CASSDHDGQETQYF.

The chain employs TRBV4-1 and TRBJ1-2; the match to TRBD1 covers 7 bases. The CDR3 loop spans 17 amino acids. V lost 0 bases to trimming and J lost 8 bases; unmatched junction nucleotides: 15. In germline, CDR1 is MGHRA, CDR2 YSYEKL. The CDR3 is CASSQDGQEAGGWGYTF. DNA of the CDR3: TGCGCCAGCAGCCAAGATGGGCAGGAGGCAGGGGGTTGGGGCTACACCTTC.

CDR3 sequence reads: CASSLDGWLAGGELFF. The CDR3 bases are TGTGCCAGCAGCTTAGACGGGTGGCTAGCCGGAGGGGAGCTGTTTTTT. The rearrangement joins TRBV7-2 to TRBJ2-2; a weak D match, TRBD2 (5 bases). This CDR3 region has 16 residues. The V and J ends lost 1 base and 8 bases respectively, with 17 bases between them. Germline V gene data show CDR1 as SGHTA and CDR2 as FQGNSA.

The chain couples TRBV6-6 to TRBJ1-2; D may be TRBD1 (5 bases). V was trimmed by 0 bases and J by 6 bases, leaving 8 bases between them. This CDR3 is 13 amino acids long. Germline V gene lookup returns CDR1 MNHNY and CDR2 SVGAGI (reference sequence). The CDR3 region is CASSYSGGDGYTF. CDR3 nucleotide sequence: TGTGCCAGCAGTTACTCAGGAGGGGATGGCTACACCTTC.